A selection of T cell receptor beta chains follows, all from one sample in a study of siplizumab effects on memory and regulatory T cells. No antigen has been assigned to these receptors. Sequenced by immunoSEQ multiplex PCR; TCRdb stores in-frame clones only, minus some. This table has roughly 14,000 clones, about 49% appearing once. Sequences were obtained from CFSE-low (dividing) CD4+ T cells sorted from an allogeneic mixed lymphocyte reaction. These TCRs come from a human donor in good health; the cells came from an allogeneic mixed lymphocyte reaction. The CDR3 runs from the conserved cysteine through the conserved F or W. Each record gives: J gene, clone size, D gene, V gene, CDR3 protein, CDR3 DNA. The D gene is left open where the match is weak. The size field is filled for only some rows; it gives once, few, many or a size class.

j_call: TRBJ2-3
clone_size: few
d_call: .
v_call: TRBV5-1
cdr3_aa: CASSLRMGFVADTQYF
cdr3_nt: TGCGCCAGCAGCTTGCGTATGGGGTTTGTCGCAGATACGCAGTATTTT

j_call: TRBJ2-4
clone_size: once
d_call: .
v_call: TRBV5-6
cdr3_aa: CASSLVSGLAKNIQYF
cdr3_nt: TGTGCCAGCAGCTTGGTATCGGGTTTAGCCAAAAACATTCAGTACTTC

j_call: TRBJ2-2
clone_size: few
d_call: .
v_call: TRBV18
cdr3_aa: CASSREQIANTGELFF
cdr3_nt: TGTGCCAGCTCACGAGAACAGATCGCGAACACCGGGGAGCTGTTTTTT

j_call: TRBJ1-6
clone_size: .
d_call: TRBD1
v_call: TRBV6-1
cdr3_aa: CASSEAHRTGARGSPLHF
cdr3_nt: TGTGCCAGCAGTGAAGCGCACCGGACAGGGGCGCGGGGTTCCCCCCTCCACTTT

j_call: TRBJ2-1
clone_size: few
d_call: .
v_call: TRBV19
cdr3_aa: CASSIGNGNEQFF
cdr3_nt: TGTGCCAGTAGTATAGGCAACGGCAATGAGCAGTTCTTC

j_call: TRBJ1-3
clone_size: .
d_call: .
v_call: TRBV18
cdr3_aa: CASSGQASGTIYF
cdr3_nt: TGTGCCAGCTCAGGCCAGGCGAGCGGCACCATATATTTT

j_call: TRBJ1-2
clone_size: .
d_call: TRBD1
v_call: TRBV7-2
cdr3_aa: CASSLVGLQGDGYTF
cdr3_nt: TGTGCCAGCAGCTTAGTCGGATTGCAGGGGGATGGCTACACCTTC

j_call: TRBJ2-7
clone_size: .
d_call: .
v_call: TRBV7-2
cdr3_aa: CASSSRGSEQYF
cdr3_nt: TGTGCCAGCAGCTCGAGGGGGAGCGAGCAGTACTTC

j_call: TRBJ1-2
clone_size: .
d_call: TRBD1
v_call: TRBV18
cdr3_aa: CASSPGQGLQNYGYTF
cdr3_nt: TGTGCCAGCTCACCGGGACAGGGGCTTCAGAACTATGGCTACACCTTC

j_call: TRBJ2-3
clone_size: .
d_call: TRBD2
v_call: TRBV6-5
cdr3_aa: CASRQTSGFIDTQYF
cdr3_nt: TGTGCCAGCAGACAGACTAGCGGGTTTATTGATACGCAGTATTTT

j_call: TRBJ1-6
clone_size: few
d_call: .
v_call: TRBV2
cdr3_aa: CASSEAGRRSPLHF
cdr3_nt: TGTGCCAGCAGTGAAGCAGGGAGGAGATCACCCCTCCACTTT

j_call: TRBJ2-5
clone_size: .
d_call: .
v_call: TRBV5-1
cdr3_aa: CASSLRRVQETQYF
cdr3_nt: TGCGCCAGCAGCTTGAGAAGGGTCCAAGAGACCCAGTACTTC

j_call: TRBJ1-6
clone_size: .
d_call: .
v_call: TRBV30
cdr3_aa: CAWSRDSPNPYNSPLHF
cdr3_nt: TGTGCCTGGAGCCGGGACTCCCCGAATCCCTATAATTCACCCCTCCACTTT

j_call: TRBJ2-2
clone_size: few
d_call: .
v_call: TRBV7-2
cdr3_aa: CASSGSGTSTGELFF
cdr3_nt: TGTGCCAGCAGCGGGTCCGGGACATCAACCGGGGAGCTGTTTTTT

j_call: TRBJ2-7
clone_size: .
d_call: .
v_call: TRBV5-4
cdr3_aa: CASSFGGSYEQYF
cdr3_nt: TGTGCCAGCAGCTTTGGGGGCTCCTACGAGCAGTACTTC

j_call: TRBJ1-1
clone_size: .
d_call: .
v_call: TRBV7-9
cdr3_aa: CASTRQGSITEAFF
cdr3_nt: TGTGCCAGCACCAGACAAGGCTCGATCACTGAAGCTTTCTTT

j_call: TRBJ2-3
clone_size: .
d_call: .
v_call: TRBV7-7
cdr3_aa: CASRAPGPPDTQYF
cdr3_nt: TGTGCTAGCAGGGCGCCGGGACCGCCAGATACGCAGTATTTT

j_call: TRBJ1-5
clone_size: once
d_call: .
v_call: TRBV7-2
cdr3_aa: CASSLTWGEPQHF
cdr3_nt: TGTGCCAGCAGCTTGACCTGGGGTGAGCCCCAGCATTTT

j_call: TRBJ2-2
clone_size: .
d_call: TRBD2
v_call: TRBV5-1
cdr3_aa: CASGTSGGNTGELFF
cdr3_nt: TGCGCCAGCGGGACTAGCGGGGGGAACACCGGGGAGCTGTTTTTT

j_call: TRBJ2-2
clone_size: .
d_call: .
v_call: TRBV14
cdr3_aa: CASSSQLGTGELFF
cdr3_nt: TGTGCCAGCAGCTCACAGCTGGGCACCGGGGAGCTGTTTTTT

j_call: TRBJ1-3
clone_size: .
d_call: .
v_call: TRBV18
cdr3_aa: CASSPKSGIGNTIYF
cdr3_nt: TGTGCCAGCTCACCAAAGTCTGGGATTGGAAACACCATATATTTT

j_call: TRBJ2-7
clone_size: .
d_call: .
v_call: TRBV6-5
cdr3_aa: CASSQDYEQYF
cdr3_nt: TGTGCCAGCAGCCAAGACTACGAGCAGTACTTC

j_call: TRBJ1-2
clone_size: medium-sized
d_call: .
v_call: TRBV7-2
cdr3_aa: CASSLARGNYGYTF
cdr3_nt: TGTGCCAGCAGCTTAGCCCGGGGTAACTATGGCTACACCTTC